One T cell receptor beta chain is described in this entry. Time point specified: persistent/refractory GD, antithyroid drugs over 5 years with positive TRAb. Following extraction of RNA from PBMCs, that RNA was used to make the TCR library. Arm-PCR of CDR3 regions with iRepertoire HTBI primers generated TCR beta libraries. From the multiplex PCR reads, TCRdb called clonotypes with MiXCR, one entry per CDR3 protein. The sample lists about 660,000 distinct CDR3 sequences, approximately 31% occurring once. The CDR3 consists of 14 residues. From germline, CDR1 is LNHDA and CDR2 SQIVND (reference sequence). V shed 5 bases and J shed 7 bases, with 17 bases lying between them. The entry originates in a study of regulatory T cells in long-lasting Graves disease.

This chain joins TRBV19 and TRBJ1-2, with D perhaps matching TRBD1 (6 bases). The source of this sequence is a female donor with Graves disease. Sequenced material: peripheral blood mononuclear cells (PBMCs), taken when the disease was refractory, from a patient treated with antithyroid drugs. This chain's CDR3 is CASSSKTRGSGYTF. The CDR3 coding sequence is TGTGCCAGTAGTTCCAAGACCAGGGGAAGTGGCTACACCTTC.